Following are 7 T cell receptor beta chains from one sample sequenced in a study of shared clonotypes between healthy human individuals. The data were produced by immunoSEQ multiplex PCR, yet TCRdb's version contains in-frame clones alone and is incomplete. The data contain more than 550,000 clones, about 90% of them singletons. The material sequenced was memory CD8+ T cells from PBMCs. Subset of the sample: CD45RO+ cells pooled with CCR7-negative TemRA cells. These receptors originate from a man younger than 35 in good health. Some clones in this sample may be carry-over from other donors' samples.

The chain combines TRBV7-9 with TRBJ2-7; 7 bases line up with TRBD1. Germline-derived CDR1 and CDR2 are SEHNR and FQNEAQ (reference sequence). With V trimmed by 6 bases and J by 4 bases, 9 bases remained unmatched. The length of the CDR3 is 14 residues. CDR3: CASRHRDRLYEQYF. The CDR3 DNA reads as TGTGCCAGCAGACACCGGGACAGACTATACGAGCAGTACTTC.

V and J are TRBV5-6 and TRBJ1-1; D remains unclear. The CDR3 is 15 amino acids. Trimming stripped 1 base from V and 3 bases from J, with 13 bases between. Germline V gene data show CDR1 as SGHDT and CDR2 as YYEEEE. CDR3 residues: CASSLLAGLDTEAFF. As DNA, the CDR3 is TGTGCCAGCAGCTTGTTGGCCGGTTTGGACACTGAAGCTTTCTTT.

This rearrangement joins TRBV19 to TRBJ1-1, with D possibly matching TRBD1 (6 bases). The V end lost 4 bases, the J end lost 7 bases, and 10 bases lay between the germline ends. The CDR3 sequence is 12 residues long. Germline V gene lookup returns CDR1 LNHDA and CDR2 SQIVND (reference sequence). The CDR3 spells CASSTRTDEAFF. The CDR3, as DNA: TGTGCCAGTAGTACGCGGACAGATGAAGCTTTCTTT.

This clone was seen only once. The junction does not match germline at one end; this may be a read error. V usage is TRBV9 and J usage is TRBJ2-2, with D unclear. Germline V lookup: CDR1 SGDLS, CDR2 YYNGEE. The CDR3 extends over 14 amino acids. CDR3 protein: CASSVSGNPGELFF. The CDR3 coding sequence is TGTGCCAGCAGCGTATCTGGGAACCCCGGGGAGCTGTTTTTT.

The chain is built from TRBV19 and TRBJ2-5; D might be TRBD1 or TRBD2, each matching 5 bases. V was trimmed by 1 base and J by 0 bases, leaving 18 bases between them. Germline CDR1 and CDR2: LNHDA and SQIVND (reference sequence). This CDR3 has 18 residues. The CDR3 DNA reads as TGTGCCAGTAGTATAGCCGGGACGCACTCTAATTACCAAGAGACCCAGTACTTC. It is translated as CASSIAGTHSNYQETQYF.

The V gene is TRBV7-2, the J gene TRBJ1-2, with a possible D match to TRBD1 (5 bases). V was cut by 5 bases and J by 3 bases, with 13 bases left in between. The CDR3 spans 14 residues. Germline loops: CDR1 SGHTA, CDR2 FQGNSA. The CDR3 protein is CASSPGSGDYGYTF. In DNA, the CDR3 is TGTGCCAGCAGCCCAGGATCGGGGGACTATGGCTACACCTTC.

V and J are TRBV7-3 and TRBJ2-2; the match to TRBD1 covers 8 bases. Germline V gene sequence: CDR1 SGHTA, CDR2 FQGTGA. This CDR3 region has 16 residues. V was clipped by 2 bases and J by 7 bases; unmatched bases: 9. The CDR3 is CASSLGPGGSDGELFF. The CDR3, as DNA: TGTGCCAGCAGCTTAGGTCCAGGGGGCTCGGACGGGGAGCTGTTTTTT.